Here is one TCR beta chain with its context. These data belong to a study of cytomegalovirus exposure and HLA in healthy donors. PCR amplification relied on 60 Vbeta primers (plus 13 Jbeta primers). The repertoire was sequenced with immunoSEQ multiplex PCR; TCRdb's copy has only in-frame clones and lacks some. The data contain about 92,000 clones, nearly 70% of them singletons. The CDR3 contains 16 residues. Trimming pared 2 bases from V and 0 bases from J, leaving 14 bases between. Germline loops: CDR1 SGHRS, CDR2 YFSETQ. The sequenced sample was PBMCs. The origin of this receptor is a man in his fifties in good health and CMV-seronegative. The chain has TRBV5-1 and TRBJ2-5, with D perhaps matching TRBD2 (5 bases). The CDR3 reads CASSFMFREYQETQYF. CDR3 DNA sequence: TGCGCCAGCAGCTTCATGTTTAGGGAGTACCAAGAGACCCAGTACTTC.